These 4 T cell receptor beta chains originate from one sample sequenced in a study of OX40 agonist ivuxolimab in advanced cancers. Libraries were prepared by immunoSEQ multiplex PCR; TCRdb keeps only in-frame clonotypes and omits some of them. In the table there are some 70,000 clones, roughly nine tenths of which are singletons. Sequences were derived from CD4+ or CD8+ T cells sorted from blood, sampled in a trial of the OX40 agonist ivuxolimab. The receptors stem from an adult with an advanced solid tumor such as melanoma, head and neck, liver or kidney cancer.

The rearrangement links TRBV18 to TRBJ2-4; tentative D call: TRBD2 (6 bases). The V gene's germline CDR1 is KGHSH and CDR2 LQKENI. The CDR3 length is 14 residues. V gave up 2 bases and J gave up 2 bases, with 7 bases separating them. The CDR3 is CASSPGDSKNIQYF. As DNA, the CDR3 is TGTGCCAGCTCACCAGGGGACTCCAAAAACATTCAGTACTTC.

The V gene is TRBV2, the J gene TRBJ2-2; D gene unclear. V was shortened by 9 bases and J by 2 bases, with 13 bases between the two germline ends. The CDR3 loop spans 14 amino acids. Germline lookup yields CDR1 SNHLY and CDR2 FYNNEI. The CDR3: CASEIRINTGELFF. Here the CDR3 DNA reads TGTGCCAGTGAGATTCGGATTAACACCGGGGAGCTGTTTTTT.

V gene TRBV7-9 combines with J gene TRBJ2-3, with D possibly matching TRBD2 (5 bases). Germline V gives CDR1 SEHNR, CDR2 FQNEAQ (reference sequence). Trimming removed 2 bases from V and 2 bases from J, with 8 bases in between. CDR3 length equals 14 residues. The CDR3 loop reads CASSLSGNTDTQYF. The CDR3 DNA reads as TGTGCCAGCAGCTTATCGGGAAACACAGATACGCAGTATTTT.

The chain's CDR3 is CASAMGEGGYTF. The DNA of the CDR3 is TGTGCCAGCGCGATGGGAGAAGGTGGCTACACCTTC. The chain combines TRBV18 with TRBJ1-2; no reliable D call. The CDR3 consists of 12 residues. V was trimmed by 8 bases and J by 7 bases, leaving 14 bases between them. CDR1 KGHSH and CDR2 LQKENI come from the germline V gene.